The 18 T cell receptor beta chains below come from one sample, sequenced in a study of T cells in Graves' hyperthyroidism and ophthalmopathy. Amplification yielded TCR beta CDR3 regions, with RNA transcripts as the source. The TCR CDR3 first-round RT-PCR relied on the HTBI primer set. From the multiplex PCR reads, TCRdb called clonotypes with MiXCR, one entry per CDR3 protein. Among about 460,000 distinct CDR3 sequences listed, roughly 23% were seen once. Material for sequencing was blood. These receptors came from a woman aged 70 to 79 with Graves' ophthalmopathy.

V and J are TRBV14 and TRBJ1-2, with no clear D. CDR1 and CDR2 (germline): SGHDN, FVKESK. V lost 4 bases and J 2 bases, leaving 11 bases between the germline ends. The CDR3 runs 14 residues. The CDR3 coding sequence is TGTGCCAGCAGCCGGTGGGAAGTAAACTATGGCTACACCTTC. Translating gives CASSRWEVNYGYTF.

The chain uses TRBV10-3 and TRBJ2-1; maybe TRBD2 (5 bases). The germline V gene has CDR1 ENHRY and CDR2 SYGVKD. V was trimmed by 6 bases and J by 2 bases, leaving 17 bases between them. CDR3 length equals 16 residues. The DNA for the CDR3 is TGTGCCATCAGCACCCCCAAAGCGGTCGCCTACAATGAGCAGTTCTTC. Protein: CAISTPKAVAYNEQFF.

This chain uses TRBV3-1 with TRBJ2-5; perhaps TRBD2 as D (6 bases). Germline CDR1 is LGHDT and CDR2 is YNNKEL (reference sequence). The CDR3 runs 15 residues. Between the trimmed V and J ends, which lost 4 bases and 2 bases, there was a span of 14 bases. DNA of the CDR3: TGTGCCAGCAGCCGGGGGGTAGCGTTTCAAGAGACCCAGTACTTC. It yields the protein CASSRGVAFQETQYF.

The genes are TRBV5-1 and TRBJ2-2; a weak D match, TRBD1 (6 bases). The V end lost 5 bases, the J end lost 1 base, and 12 bases lay between the germline ends. The CDR3 consists of 15 residues. Germline V gene data show CDR1 as SGHRS and CDR2 as YFSETQ. The CDR3 spells CASRPPGQNTGELFF. For the CDR3, the DNA is TGCGCCAGCAGGCCTCCGGGACAGAACACCGGGGAGCTGTTTTTT. The full variable domain, its missing parts supplied by reference TRBV5-1 and TRBJ2-2, is KAGVTQTPRYLIKTRGQQVTLSCSPISGHRSVSWYQQTPGQGLQFLFEYFSETQRNKGNFPGRFSGRQFSNSRSEMNVSTLELGDSALYLCASRPPGQNTGELFFGEGSRLTVL.

The rearrangement uses TRBV5-1 and TRBJ2-1, with 9 bases identical to TRBD2. Germline V CDR1 and CDR2: SGHRS, YFSETQ. Losses at the gene ends were 5 bases for V and 8 bases for J; bases not matched to a gene: 5. This CDR3 has 13 amino acids. For the CDR3, the DNA is TGCGCCAGCAGGGGCGGGAGGGCCTATGAGCAGTTCTTC. Translating gives CASRGGRAYEQFF.

This clonotype has at least ten counts. V usage is TRBV11-1 and J usage is TRBJ2-1; 12 nucleotides match TRBD2. CDR3 length: 15 residues. V gave up 4 bases and J gave up 9 bases; unmatched junction bases: 7. The germline gives CDR1 SGHAT, CDR2 FQDESV (reference sequence). The CDR3, as DNA: TGTGCCAGCAGCTACCTAGCGGGAGGGCCATTTGAGCAGTTCTTC. Translation gives CASSYLAGGPFEQFF.

In the case of this clonotype: A read error is possible here, since a much larger clone lies one base away. The chain joins TRBV11-3 to TRBJ2-5; D uncertain. Germline V gene sequence: CDR1 SGHNT, CDR2 YENEEA. The CDR3 is 12 residues long. Trimming cost V 8 bases and J 5 bases, with 12 bases left between them. Written as DNA, the CDR3 is TGTGCCAGCGGCCCACCCGGTGAGACCCAGTACTTC. Residues: CASGPPGETQYF.

This sequence joins TRBV29-1 and TRBJ2-3; 10 bases agree with TRBD1. Germline V gene data show CDR1 as SQVTM and CDR2 as ANQGSEA. V lost 6 bases and J lost 5; bases outside the gene matches: 8. This CDR3 contains 14 residues. The CDR3 reads CSVNPGQGLDTQYF. The CDR3 DNA reads TGCAGCGTAAATCCGGGACAGGGGTTAGATACGCAGTATTTT.

This clonotype was picked up many times. The chain links TRBV12-3 or TRBV12-4 to TRBJ2-1; D is perhaps TRBD1 (5 bases). The ends were cut back, 3 bases at V and 7 bases at J, with 22 bases in the middle. The CDR3 is 17 residues long. Written as DNA, the CDR3 is TGTGCCAGCAGTTTTAGGGGCAGTCCGACCCTCCTAAATGAGCAGTTCTTC. This sequence encodes CASSFRGSPTLLNEQFF.

The V call is TRBV27, the J call TRBJ2-7; D tentatively reads TRBD1 or TRBD2 (6 bases each). V lost 3 bases and J 3 bases, leaving 12 bases between the germline ends. CDR1 is MNHEY and CDR2 is SMNVEV in the germline V gene (reference sequence). There are 14 residues in the CDR3. The CDR3 here is CASSFRGADYEQYF. The CDR3 DNA sequence: TGTGCCAGCAGTTTTAGGGGGGCCGACTACGAGCAGTACTTC.

The CDR3 nucleotides are TGTGCCAGCAGCCGACAGGGGGCTGAGGTGCTTGGTAACACTGAAGCTTTCTTT. It translates to CASSRQGAEVLGNTEAFF. The V call is TRBV14, the J call TRBJ1-1; 10 bases map to TRBD1. Germline assignment: CDR1 SGHDN and CDR2 FVKESK. The CDR3 is 18 amino acids. J gave up 2 bases and V 4 bases, and 13 bases lay outside the gene matches.

The gene calls are TRBV6-2 or TRBV6-3 and TRBJ1-4; D not resolved. CDR1 and CDR2 from the germline V gene are MNHEY and SVGEGT. The CDR3 totals 12 residues. V was pared by 4 bases and J by 0 bases, with 0 bases between. The CDR3 DNA reads TGTGCCAGCAGTTCAACTAATGAAAAACTGTTTTTT. Amino acid sequence: CASSSTNEKLFF.

This clonotype was counted a few times. This sequence joins TRBV6-1 and TRBJ2-7, with 9 bases aligning to TRBD1. V shed 8 bases and J 6 bases; nucleotides not matched to a gene: 17. Germline CDR1 and CDR2: MNHNS and SASEGT. The CDR3 loop spans 16 amino acids. Here the CDR3 DNA reads TGTGCCAGCGGGGGACCGTCGGGACAGGGAATTGGCGAGCAGTACTTC. Translating it yields CASGGPSGQGIGEQYF.

In regard to this clonotype: Relative to the germline gene, one junction end is altered; a read error may explain this. This rearrangement joins TRBV10-2 to TRBJ2-7; 8 bases align to TRBD2. Germline V CDR1 and CDR2: WSHSY, SAAADI. CDR3 length: 14 residues. Here the CDR3 reads CASIASGYSYKQYF. Here the CDR3 DNA reads TGCGCCAGCATAGCTAGCGGGTACTCCTACAAGCAGTACTTC.

The table lists this clonotype with many counts. The rearrangement links TRBV15 to TRBJ2-7, with a tentative D call TRBD2 (6 bases). CDR1 LNHNV and CDR2 YYDKDF come from the germline V gene (reference sequence). V was pared by 3 bases and J by 0 bases, with 15 bases between. CDR3 length: 16 amino acids. The CDR3 DNA sequence: TGTGCCACCAGCAGTGGACGGGCAGCGGGCTCCTACGAGCAGTACTTC. This translates into CATSSGRAAGSYEQYF.

This clonotype was recorded a few times. The V gene is TRBV24-1, the J gene TRBJ2-1, with TRBD1 matching over 8 bases. J lost 4 bases, V lost 4 bases, and 8 bases had no gene match. This CDR3 contains 16 residues. Germline lookup yields CDR1 KGHDR and CDR2 SFDVKD. The CDR3 loop is CATSDGDRGSYNEQFF. CDR3 nucleotide sequence: TGTGCCACCAGTGACGGAGACAGGGGATCGTACAATGAGCAGTTCTTC.

This clonotype came up a few times. V is TRBV9 and J is TRBJ2-3; no firm D call. Trimming pared 0 bases from V and 2 bases from J, leaving 10 bases between. CDR3 length equals 15 residues. Germline CDR1 is SGDLS and CDR2 is YYNGEE. CDR3 DNA sequence: TGTGCCAGCAGCGTAGTGGCCGCGAACACAGATACGCAGTATTTT. Translating gives CASSVVAANTDTQYF.

CDR3 protein: CASSEGQLNKNIQYF. CDR3 DNA: TGCGCCAGCAGTGAAGGACAGTTAAACAAAAACATTCAGTACTTC. The J gene is TRBJ2-4, the V gene TRBV10-1; D possibly corresponds to TRBD1 (6 bases). The CDR3 sequence is 15 residues long. Germline V lookup: CDR1 WNHNN, CDR2 SYGVQD (reference sequence). V lost 3 bases and J 3 bases, leaving 12 bases between the germline ends.